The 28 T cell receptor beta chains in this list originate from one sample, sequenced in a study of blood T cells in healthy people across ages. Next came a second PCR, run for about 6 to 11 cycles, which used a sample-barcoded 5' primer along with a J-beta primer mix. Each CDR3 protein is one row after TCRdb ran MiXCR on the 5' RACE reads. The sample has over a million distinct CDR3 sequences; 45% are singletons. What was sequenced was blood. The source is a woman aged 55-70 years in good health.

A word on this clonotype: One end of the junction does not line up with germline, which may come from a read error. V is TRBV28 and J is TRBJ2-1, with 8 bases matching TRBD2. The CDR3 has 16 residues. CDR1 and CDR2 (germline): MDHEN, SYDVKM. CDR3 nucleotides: TGTGCCAGCAGTTTCGGTTTAGCGGGGTATTACAATAAGCAGTTCTTC. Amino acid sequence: CASSFGLAGYYNKQFF.

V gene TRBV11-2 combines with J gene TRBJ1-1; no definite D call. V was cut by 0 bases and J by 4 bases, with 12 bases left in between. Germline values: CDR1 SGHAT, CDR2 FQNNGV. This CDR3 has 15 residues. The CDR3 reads CASSLDRRNLTEAFF. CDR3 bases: TGTGCCAGCAGCTTAGATCGCAGGAACCTCACTGAAGCTTTCTTT.

The CDR3 nucleotides are TGTGCCAGCAGCCAAGATTTGGGATGGGAGCAGTACTTC. This translates into CASSQDLGWEQYF. The chain joins TRBV4-2 to TRBJ2-5; tentatively, D is TRBD2 (5 bases). Looked up from germline, CDR1 is LGHNA and CDR2 is YNFKEQ. The CDR3 has 13 amino acids. Deletions cut 0 bases from V and 11 bases from J, with 13 bases between.

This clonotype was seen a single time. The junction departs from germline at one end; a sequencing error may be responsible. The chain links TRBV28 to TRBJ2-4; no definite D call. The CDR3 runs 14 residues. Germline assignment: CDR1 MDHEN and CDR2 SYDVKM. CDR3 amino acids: CASGNNIAENIQYF. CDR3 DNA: TGTGCCAGCGGAAATAACATAGCCGAAAACATTCAGTACTTC.

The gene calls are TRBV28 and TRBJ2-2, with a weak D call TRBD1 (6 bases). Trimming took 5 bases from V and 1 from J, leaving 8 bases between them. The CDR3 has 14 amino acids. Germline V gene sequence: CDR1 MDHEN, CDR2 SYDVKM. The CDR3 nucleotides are TGTGCCAGCAGTCAGACAGGGAACACCGGGGAGCTGTTTTTT. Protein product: CASSQTGNTGELFF.

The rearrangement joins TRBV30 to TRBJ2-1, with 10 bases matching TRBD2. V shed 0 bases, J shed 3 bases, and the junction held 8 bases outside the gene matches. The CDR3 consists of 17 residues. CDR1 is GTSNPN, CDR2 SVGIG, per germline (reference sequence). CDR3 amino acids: CAWSVSSGRVFYNEQFF. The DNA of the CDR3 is TGTGCCTGGAGTGTATCTAGCGGGAGAGTTTTCTACAATGAGCAGTTCTTC.

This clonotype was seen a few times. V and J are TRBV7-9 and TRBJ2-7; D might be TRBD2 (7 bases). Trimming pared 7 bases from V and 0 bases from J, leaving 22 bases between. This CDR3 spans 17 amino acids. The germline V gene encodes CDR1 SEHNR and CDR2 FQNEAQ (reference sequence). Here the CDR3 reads CASTDPAHGGHSYEQYF. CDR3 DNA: TGTGCCAGCACCGACCCGGCCCACGGGGGGCACTCCTACGAGCAGTACTTC.

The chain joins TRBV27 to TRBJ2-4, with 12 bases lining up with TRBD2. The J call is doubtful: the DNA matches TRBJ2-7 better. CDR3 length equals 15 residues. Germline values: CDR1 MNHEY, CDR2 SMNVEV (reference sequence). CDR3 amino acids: CASSNSGLAGYEQYF. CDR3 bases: TGTGCCAGCAGTAATTCGGGACTAGCGGGCTACGAGCAGTACTTC.

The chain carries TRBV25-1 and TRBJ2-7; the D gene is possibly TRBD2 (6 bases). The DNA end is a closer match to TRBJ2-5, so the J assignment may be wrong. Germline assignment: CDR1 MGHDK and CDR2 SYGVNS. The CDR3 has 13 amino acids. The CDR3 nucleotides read TGTGCCAGCAGTGATGGGGGGACGGAGACCCAGTACTTC. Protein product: CASSDGGTETQYF.

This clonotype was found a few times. The DNA of the CDR3 is TGTGCTAGTGGTCCCCCCGGGAGCGGCAGGACTATTGAGCAGTACTTC. Protein sequence: CASGPPGSGRTIEQYF. The chain links TRBV12-5 to TRBJ2-5, with D possibly matching TRBD2 (6 bases). The germline CDR1 and CDR2 sequences are LGHNT and FRNRAP. Trimming stripped 5 bases from V and 11 bases from J, with 27 bases between. The CDR3 spans 16 residues.

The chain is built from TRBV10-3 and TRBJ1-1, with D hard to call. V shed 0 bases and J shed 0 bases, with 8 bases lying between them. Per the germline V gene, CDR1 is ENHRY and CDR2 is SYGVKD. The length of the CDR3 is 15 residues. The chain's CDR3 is CAISESGGLNTEAFF. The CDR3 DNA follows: TGTGCCATCAGTGAGTCGGGAGGGTTGAACACTGAAGCTTTCTTT.

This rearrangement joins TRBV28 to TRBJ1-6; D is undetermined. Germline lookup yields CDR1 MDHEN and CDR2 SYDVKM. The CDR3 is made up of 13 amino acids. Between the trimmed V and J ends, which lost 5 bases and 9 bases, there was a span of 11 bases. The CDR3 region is CASSPLRGSPLHF. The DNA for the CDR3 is TGTGCCAGCAGTCCCCTCCGCGGTTCACCCCTCCACTTT.

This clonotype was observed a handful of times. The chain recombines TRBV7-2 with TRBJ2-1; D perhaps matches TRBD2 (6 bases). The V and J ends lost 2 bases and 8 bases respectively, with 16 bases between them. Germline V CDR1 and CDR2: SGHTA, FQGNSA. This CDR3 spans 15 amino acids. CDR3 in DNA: TGTGCCAGCAGCTTAACGGGAGTCCCTACACATGAGCAGTTCTTC. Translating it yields CASSLTGVPTHEQFF.

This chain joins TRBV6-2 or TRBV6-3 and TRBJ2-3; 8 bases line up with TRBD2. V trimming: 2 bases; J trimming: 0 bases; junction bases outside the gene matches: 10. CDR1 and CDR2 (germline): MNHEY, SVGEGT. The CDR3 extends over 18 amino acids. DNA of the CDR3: TGTGCCAGCAGTTACCCCCGGGAGGGAGTTGGGAGCACAGATACGCAGTATTTT. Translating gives CASSYPREGVGSTDTQYF.

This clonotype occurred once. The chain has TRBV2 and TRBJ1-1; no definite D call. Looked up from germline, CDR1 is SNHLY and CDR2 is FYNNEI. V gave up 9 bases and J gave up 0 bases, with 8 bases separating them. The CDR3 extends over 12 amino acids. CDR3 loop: CARDSLNTEAFF. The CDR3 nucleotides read TGTGCCAGAGATAGCTTGAACACTGAAGCTTTCTTT. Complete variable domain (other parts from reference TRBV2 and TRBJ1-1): EPEVTQTPSHQVTQMGQEVILRCVPISNHLYFYWYRQILGQKVEFLVSFYNNEISEKSEIFDDQFSVERPDGSNFTLKIRSTKLEDSAMYFCARDSLNTEAFFGQGTRLTVV.

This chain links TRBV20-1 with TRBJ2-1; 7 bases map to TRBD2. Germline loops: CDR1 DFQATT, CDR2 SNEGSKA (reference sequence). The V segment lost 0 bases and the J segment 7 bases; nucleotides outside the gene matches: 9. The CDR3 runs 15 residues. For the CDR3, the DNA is TGCAGTGCTAGAGATCCCCGGGAGGCTACGAATGAGCAGTTCTTC. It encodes CSARDPREATNEQFF.

CDR3 amino acids: CASSYTDTNTEAFF. The CDR3 region has the DNA TGTGCCAGCAGTTACACGGACACGAACACTGAAGCTTTCTTT. The gene calls are TRBV6-6 and TRBJ1-1; weak D call: TRBD1 (5 bases). The V end was cut by 2 bases, the J end by 1 base, with 8 bases between. Germline V gene lookup returns CDR1 MNHNY and CDR2 SVGAGI (reference sequence). This CDR3 contains 14 residues.

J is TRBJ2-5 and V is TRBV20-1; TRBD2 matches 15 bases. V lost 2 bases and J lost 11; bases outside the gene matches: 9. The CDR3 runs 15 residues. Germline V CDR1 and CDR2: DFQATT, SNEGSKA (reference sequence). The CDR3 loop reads CSARRTSGRGNEQYF. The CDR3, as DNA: TGCAGTGCTAGACGGACTAGCGGGAGGGGCAATGAGCAGTACTTC.

CDR3 region: CASSDRHTPGQGAGEQYF. In DNA form, the CDR3 reads TGTGCCAGCAGTGACCGACACACTCCGGGACAGGGGGCAGGTGAGCAGTACTTC. This chain joins TRBV6-1 and TRBJ2-1, with 12 bases lining up with TRBD1. The assigned J gene may be wrong: the sequence end matches TRBJ2-7 better. The germline V gene has CDR1 MNHNS and CDR2 SASEGT. The CDR3 sequence is 18 residues long.

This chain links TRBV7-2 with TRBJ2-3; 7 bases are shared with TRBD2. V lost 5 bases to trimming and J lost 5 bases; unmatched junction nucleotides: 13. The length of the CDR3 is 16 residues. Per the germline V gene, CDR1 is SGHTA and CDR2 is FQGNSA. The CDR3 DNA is TGTGCCAGCAGCCGAAATAGCGGGTGGGAGCGAGATACGCAGTATTTT. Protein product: CASSRNSGWERDTQYF.

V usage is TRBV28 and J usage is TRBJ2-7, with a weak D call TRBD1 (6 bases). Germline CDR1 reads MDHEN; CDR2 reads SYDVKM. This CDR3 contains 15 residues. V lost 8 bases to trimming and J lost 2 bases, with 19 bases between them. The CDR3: CASSIGGAEPYEQYF. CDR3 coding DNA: TGTGCCAGCTCCATTGGGGGCGCCGAACCCTACGAGCAGTACTTC.

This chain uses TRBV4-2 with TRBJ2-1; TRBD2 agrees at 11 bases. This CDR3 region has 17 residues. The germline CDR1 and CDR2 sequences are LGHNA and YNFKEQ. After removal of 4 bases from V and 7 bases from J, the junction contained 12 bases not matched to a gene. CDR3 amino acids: CASSPRTSGGLWNEQFF. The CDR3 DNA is TGTGCCAGCAGCCCCCGTACTAGCGGGGGTCTCTGGAATGAGCAGTTCTTC.

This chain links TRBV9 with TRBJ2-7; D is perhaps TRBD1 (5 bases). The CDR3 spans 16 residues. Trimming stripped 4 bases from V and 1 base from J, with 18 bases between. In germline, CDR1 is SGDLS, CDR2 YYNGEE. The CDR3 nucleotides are TGTGCCAGCAGCCCCTTTCCGGGCCAGGGATCCTACGAGCAGTACTTC. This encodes CASSPFPGQGSYEQYF. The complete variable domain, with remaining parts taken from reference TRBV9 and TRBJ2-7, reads DSGVTQTPKHLITATGQRVTLRCSPRSGDLSVYWYQQSLDQGLQFLIQYYNGEERAKGNILERFSAQQFPDLHSELNLSSLELGDSALYFCASSPFPGQGSYEQYFGPGTRLTVT.

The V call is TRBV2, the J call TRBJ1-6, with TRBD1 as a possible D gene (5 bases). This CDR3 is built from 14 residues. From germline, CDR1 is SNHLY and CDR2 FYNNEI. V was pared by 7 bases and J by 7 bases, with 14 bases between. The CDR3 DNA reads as TGTGCCAGCAAAAGGGACCAGGGAAATTCACCCCTCCACTTT. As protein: CASKRDQGNSPLHF.

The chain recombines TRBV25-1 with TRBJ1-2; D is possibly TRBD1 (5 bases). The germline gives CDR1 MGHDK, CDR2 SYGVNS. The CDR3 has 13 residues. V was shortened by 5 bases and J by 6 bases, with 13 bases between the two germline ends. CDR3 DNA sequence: TGTGCCAGCAGTTCCCTCCCAGGGAATGGCTACACCTTC. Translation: CASSSLPGNGYTF.

The CDR3 loop reads CASSFPGLAGGWGNEQFF. CDR3 in DNA: TGTGCCAGCAGTTTCCCCGGACTAGCGGGAGGGTGGGGCAATGAGCAGTTCTTC. V and J are TRBV28 and TRBJ2-1; 15 bases map to TRBD2. This CDR3 spans 18 amino acids. Germline CDR1 MDHEN, CDR2 SYDVKM. V dropped 3 bases and J dropped 6; count of bases not matched to a gene: 9.

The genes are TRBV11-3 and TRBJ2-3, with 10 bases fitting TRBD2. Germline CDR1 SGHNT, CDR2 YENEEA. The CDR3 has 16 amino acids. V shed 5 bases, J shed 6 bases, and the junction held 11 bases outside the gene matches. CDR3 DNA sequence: TGTGCCAGCAGCGCGAGGGCAGCGGGAGGGGCGGATACGCAGTATTTT. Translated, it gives CASSARAAGGADTQYF. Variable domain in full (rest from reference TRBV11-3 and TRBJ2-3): EAGVVQSPRYKIIEKKQPVAFWCNPISGHNTLYWYLQNLGQGPELLIRYENEEAVDDSQLPKDRFSAERLKGVDSTLKIQPAELGDSAVYLCASSARAAGGADTQYFGPGTRLTVL.

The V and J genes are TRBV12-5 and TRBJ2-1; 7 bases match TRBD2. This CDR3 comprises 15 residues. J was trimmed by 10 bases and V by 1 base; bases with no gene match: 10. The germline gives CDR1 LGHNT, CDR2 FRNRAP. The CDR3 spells CASGLGDLTSVEQFF. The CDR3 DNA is TGTGCTAGTGGTTTGGGCGACTTAACTAGCGTCGAGCAGTTCTTC.